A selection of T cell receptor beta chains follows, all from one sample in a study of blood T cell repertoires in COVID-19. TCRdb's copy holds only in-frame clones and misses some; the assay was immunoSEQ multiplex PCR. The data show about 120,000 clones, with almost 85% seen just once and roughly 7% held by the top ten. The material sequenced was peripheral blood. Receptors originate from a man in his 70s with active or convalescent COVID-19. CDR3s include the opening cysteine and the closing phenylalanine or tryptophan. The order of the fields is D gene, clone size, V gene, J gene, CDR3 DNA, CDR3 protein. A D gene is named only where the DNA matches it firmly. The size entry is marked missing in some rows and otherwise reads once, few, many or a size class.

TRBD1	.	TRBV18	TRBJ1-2	TGTGCCAGCTCACCCGGACAGGGTGGCTACACCTTC	CASSPGQGGYTF
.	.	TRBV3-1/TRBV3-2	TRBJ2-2	TGTGCCAGCAGCCTCGCCGGGGAGCTGTTTTTT	CASSLAGELFF
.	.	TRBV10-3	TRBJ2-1	TGTGCCATCAGTGAGACAGTTCCCTCCTACAATGAGCAGTTCTTC	CAISETVPSYNEQFF
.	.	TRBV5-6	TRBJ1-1	TGTGCCAGCAGTAGGGGGTCAGGGAACACTGAAGCTTTCTTT	CASSRGSGNTEAFF
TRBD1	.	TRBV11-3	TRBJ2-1	TGTGCCAGCACCCGACAGGGGGCTAACAATGAGCAGTTCTTC	CASTRQGANNEQFF
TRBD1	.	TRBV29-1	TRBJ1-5	TGCAGCGTCATTACGTCGCAGGGGGCGAATCAGCCCCAGCATTTT	CSVITSQGANQPQHF
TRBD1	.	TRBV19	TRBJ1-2	TGTGCCAGTAGTGGACAGGGGGCCGTCTATGGCTACACCTTC	CASSGQGAVYGYTF
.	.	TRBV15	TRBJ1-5	TGTGCCACCAGCAGAGATCGGGTGGGTCGGTGGAGTCAGCCCCAGCATTTT	CATSRDRVGRWSQPQHF
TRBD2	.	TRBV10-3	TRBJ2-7	TGTGCCATCACGGGGGGGGGCAACGAGCAGTACTTC	CAITGGGNEQYF
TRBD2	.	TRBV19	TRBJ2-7	TGTGCCAGTAGTATGGGAGGAGGGCTAGCGGCCTACGAGCAGTACTTC	CASSMGGGLAAYEQYF
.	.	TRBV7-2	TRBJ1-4	TGTGCCAGGCCCCCACGGCTTACCCAGGCCCCCGGGGGTGAAAAACTGTTTTTT	CARPPRLTQAPGGEKLFF
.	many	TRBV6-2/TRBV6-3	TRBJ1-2	TGTGCCAGCAGTTACTCGACTTTTCGTCAGCCCGGATGGGGCTACACCTTC	CASSYSTFRQPGWGYTF
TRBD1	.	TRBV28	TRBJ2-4	TGTGCCAGCAGCCGGACAGGGGGCAATGCCAAAAACATTCAGTACTTC	CASSRTGGNAKNIQYF
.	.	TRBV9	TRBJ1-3	TGTGCCAGCAGCGTAGAAAGCGGAATCTCTGGAAACACCATATATTTT	CASSVESGISGNTIYF
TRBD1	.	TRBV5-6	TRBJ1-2	TGTGCCAGCAGCTTGCCAGACAGGGGATATGGCTACACCTTC	CASSLPDRGYGYTF
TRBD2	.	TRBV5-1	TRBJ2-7	TGCGCCAGCAGCTTGGTCGGCGCTGCGGGGGACGCCCCCTTGGGGGACTTC	CASSLVGAAGDAPLGDF
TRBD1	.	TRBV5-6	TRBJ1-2	TGTGCCAGCAGCCCAGTACAGGGGAAGGGCTACACCTTC	CASSPVQGKGYTF
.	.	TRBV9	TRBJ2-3	TGTGCCAGCAGCGTTATCCCCCAGATCACAGATACGCAGTATTTT	CASSVIPQITDTQYF
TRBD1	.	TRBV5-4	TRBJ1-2	TGTGCCAGCAGCTTGAGCGGGGGGACAGGGGCTAACTATGGCTACACCTTC	CASSLSGGTGANYGYTF
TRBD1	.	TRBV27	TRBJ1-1	TGTGCCAGCAGTCCCCCGGACAGGGTGGCTGAAGCTTTCTTT	CASSPPDRVAEAFF
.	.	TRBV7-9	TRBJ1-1	TGTGCCAGCAGCTTACGGGGGGGCCTTGAAGCTTTCTTT	CASSLRGGLEAFF
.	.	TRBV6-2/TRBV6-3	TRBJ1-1	TGTGCCAGCAGTTACGGTTGGCTTCTGAACACTGAAGCTTTCTTT	CASSYGWLLNTEAFF
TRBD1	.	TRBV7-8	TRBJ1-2	TGTGCCAGCAGCTTGCGGGGACAGGATAACTATGGCTACACCTTC	CASSLRGQDNYGYTF
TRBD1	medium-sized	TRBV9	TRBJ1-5	TGTGCCAGCGGACAGGGGAACAGCAATCAGCCCCAGCATTTT	CASGQGNSNQPQHF
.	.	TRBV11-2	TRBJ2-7	TGTGCCAGCAGCTTAGAGGAGGGCACCTCCTACGAGCAGTACTTC	CASSLEEGTSYEQYF
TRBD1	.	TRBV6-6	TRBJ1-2	TGTGCCAGCAGTTACACCAAGGACAGGGGTGGTGGCTACACCTTC	CASSYTKDRGGGYTF
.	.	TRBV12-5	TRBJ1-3	TGTGCTAGTGGCCGGACATCCGGAAACACCATATATTTT	CASGRTSGNTIYF
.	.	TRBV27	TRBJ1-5	TGTGCCAGCAGTCCCCGGCAGGGGAGCAATCAGCCCCAGCATTTT	CASSPRQGSNQPQHF
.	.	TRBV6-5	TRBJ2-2	TGTGCCAGCAGTTACTCGCCCGGGACACCCGGGGAGCTGTTTTTT	CASSYSPGTPGELFF
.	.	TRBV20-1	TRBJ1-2	TGCAGTGCTAGAGACTTTAATGGCTACACCTTC	CSARDFNGYTF